The source of this TCR beta chain is a study of T cells in Graves' hyperthyroidism and ophthalmopathy. V shed 5 bases, J shed 12 bases, and the junction held 12 bases outside the gene matches. The CDR3 sequence is 13 residues long. The V gene's germline CDR1 is MNHNS and CDR2 SASEGT. At least ten counts were recorded for this clonotype. Its antigen is not identified. Findings and limits, study-wide: Most clonotypes expanded in thyroid above 0.001 were likewise present in blood. In simple terms, a model built on 13 V-J features told ophthalmopathy apart from stable hyperthyroidism.

RNA transcripts gave rise to amplified TCR beta CDR3 regions. With the HTBI primer set, the TCR CDR3 went through a first round of RT-PCR. TCRdb reprocessed the multiplex PCR reads with MiXCR, giving one entry per CDR3 protein. The sample yields approximately 610,000 distinct CDR3 sequences, roughly 15% seen once. Individuals with ophthalmopathy presented a Clinical Activity Score of at least 3, a NOSPECS grade of at least 4 and a duration under 3 months. Each 10 ml fresh peripheral blood draw supplied the PBMCs. The rearrangement joins TRBV6-1 to TRBJ1-1; 7 positions match TRBD1. Input material: blood. The source of this sequence is a woman in her thirties or forties with Graves' ophthalmopathy. The CDR3 protein is CASSPTDRVETFF. DNA for the CDR3: TGTGCCAGCAGTCCGACCGACAGGGTCGAAACTTTCTTT.